This TCR beta chain was observed in a study of blood T cell repertoires in COVID-19. Only in-frame clones appear in the TCRdb table, and some are missing; sequencing was by immunoSEQ multiplex PCR. Of roughly 200,000 clones listed, 90% were seen once; the top ten hold 1.2%. Germline V gives CDR1 SNHLY, CDR2 FYNNEI. This CDR3 is built from 15 residues. Trimming shortened V by 3 bases and J by 1 base, and 12 bases separated the two germline ends. The receptor was isolated from a man aged 30-40 years who had recovered from COVID-19. The rearrangement links TRBV2 to TRBJ1-2; D is ambiguous. The sequenced sample consisted of PBMCs or T cells enriched from blood (not recorded which). CDR3 sequence (DNA): TGTGCCAGCAGTGATATGGCAGACATTAACTATGGCTACACCTTC. It encodes CASSDMADINYGYTF.